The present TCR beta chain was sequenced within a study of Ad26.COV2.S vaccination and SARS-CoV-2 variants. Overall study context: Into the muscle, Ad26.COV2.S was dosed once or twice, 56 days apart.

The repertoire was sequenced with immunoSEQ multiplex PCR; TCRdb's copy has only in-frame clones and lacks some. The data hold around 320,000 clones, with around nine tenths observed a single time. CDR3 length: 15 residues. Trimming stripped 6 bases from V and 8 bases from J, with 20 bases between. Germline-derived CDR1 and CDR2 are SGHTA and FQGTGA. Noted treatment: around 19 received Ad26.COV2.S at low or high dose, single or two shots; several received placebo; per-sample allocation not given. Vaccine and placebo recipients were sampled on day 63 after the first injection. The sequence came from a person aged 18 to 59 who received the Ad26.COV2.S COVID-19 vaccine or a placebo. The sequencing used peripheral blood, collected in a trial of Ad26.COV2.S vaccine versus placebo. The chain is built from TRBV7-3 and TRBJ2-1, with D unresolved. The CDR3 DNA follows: TGTGCCAGCAGTTTGAGGTACGGAACTCGGGATGAGCAGTTCTTC. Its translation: CASSLRYGTRDEQFF.